This record looks at one T cell receptor beta chain sequence and its context. This specimen includes other DNA sequences encoding the same CDR3. This sample was taken from a study of shared clonotypes between healthy human individuals. Naive CD8 cells comprised CD45RO-negative, CCR7-positively selected cells, excluding terminally differentiated effector memory CD45RA+ cells. Each subset's genomic DNA was split evenly across several immunoSEQ plates. Libraries were prepared by immunoSEQ multiplex PCR; TCRdb keeps only in-frame clonotypes and omits some of them. The profile covers roughly 2,000,000 clones, with about 94% appearing a single time and approximately 1.6% taken by the ten largest. Sequencing was carried out using naive CD8+ T cells from PBMCs. The origin of this receptor is a young man in good health. Some clones in this sample may be carry-over from other donors' samples.

CDR3 amino acids: CASSVNTEAFF. The CDR3 DNA sequence: TGTGCCAGCAGTGTGAACACTGAAGCTTTCTTT. The rearrangement joins TRBV25-1 to TRBJ1-1, with D hard to call. Germline lookup yields CDR1 MGHDK and CDR2 SYGVNS. CDR3 length equals 11 residues. Trimming pared 4 bases from V and 0 bases from J, leaving 0 bases between.